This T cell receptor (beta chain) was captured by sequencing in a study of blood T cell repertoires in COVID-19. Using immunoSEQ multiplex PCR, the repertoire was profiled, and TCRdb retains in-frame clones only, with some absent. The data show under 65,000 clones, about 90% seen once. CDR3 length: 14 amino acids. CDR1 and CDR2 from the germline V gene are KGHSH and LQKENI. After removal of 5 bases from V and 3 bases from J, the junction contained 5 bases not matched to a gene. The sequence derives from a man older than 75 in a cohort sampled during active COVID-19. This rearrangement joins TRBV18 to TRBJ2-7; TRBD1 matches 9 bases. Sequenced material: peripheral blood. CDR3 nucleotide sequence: TGTGCCAGCTCAAGGGACAGGGTCAACTACGAGCAGTACTTC. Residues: CASSRDRVNYEQYF.